A single sample is the source of the 8 T cell receptor beta chains below, sequenced in a study of control samples from healthy donors and cancer patients. The method was immunoSEQ multiplex PCR; TCRdb's version includes in-frame clones alone and lacks a portion of them. The data show approximately 150,000 clones, 80% to 95% seen once. Material for sequencing was blood. The receptors shown here come from a woman aged 25 to 45 in good health.

This sequence joins TRBV28 and TRBJ2-7; TRBD2 matches at 13 bases. J lost 9 bases, V lost 6 bases, and 8 bases had no gene match. Per germline, CDR1 MDHEN and CDR2 SYDVKM. CDR3 size: 14 residues. CDR3 amino acids: CASRLAGGPPWQYF. CDR3 DNA: TGTGCCAGCAGACTAGCGGGAGGGCCTCCTTGGCAGTACTTC.

The rearrangement uses TRBV3-1 (or the pseudogene TRBV3-2) and TRBJ2-7, with 12 bases lining up with TRBD1. The ends lost 2 bases at V and 5 bases at J; junction bases unmatched: 4. CDR1 and CDR2 (germline): LGHDT, YNNKEL (reference sequence). The CDR3 is 15 amino acids. CDR3 sequence reads: CASSQPGTGGHEQYF. CDR3 DNA sequence: TGTGCCAGCAGCCAACCCGGGACAGGGGGCCACGAGCAGTACTTC.

This clone occurred once. The chain has TRBV27 and TRBJ1-1; 8 nucleotides match TRBD1. The CDR3 is 15 residues long. Germline CDR1 MNHEY, CDR2 SMNVEV (reference sequence). The J segment lost 1 base and the V segment lost 1 base, leaving 2 bases of the junction unmatched. The CDR3 here is CASSLFGTGNTEAFF. As DNA, the CDR3 is TGTGCCAGCAGTTTATTTGGGACAGGGAACACTGAAGCTTTCTTT.

This chain uses TRBV6-4 with TRBJ2-2; D ambiguous. Trimming left V 3 bases short and J 3 bases short, with 5 bases between. From germline, CDR1 is MRHNA and CDR2 SNTAGT. The CDR3 spans 13 residues. CDR3 nucleotide sequence: TGTGCCAGCAGTGAAAGGGACACCGGGGAGCTGTTTTTT. It encodes CASSERDTGELFF.

This clone has only one observation. The chain links TRBV4-1 to TRBJ2-7; no clear D. CDR1 MGHRA and CDR2 YSYEKL come from the germline V gene. CDR3 length: 13 residues. The germline V and J ends were trimmed by 3 bases and 1 base, with 7 bases remaining between them. The CDR3: CASSHTSSYEQYF. Here the CDR3 DNA reads TGCGCCAGCAGCCACACGTCGTCCTACGAGCAGTACTTC.

The chain combines TRBV5-1 with TRBJ2-3, with D tentatively TRBD1 (6 bases). Germline V gene sequence: CDR1 SGHRS, CDR2 YFSETQ. The CDR3 totals 16 residues. V lost 1 base to trimming and J lost 4 bases, with 16 bases between them. In nucleotides, the CDR3 is TGCGCCAGCAGCTTGCCGCTCCCCCCAGGGGCAGATACGCAGTATTTT. Its protein product is CASSLPLPPGADTQYF.

The V call is TRBV27, the J call TRBJ2-3, with 7 bases fitting TRBD1. This CDR3 has 19 amino acids. CDR1 is MNHEY and CDR2 is SMNVEV in the germline V gene (reference sequence). The ends lost 0 bases at V and 2 bases at J; junction bases unmatched: 14. CDR3 DNA sequence: TGTGCCAGCAGTTTATCGCTGGCAGGGGGACACCGGATCACAGATACGCAGTATTTT. It translates to CASSLSLAGGHRITDTQYF.

This chain joins TRBV5-6 and TRBJ2-1, with D tentatively TRBD2 (5 bases). This CDR3 has 15 amino acids. V lost 6 bases and J lost 4, with 17 bases in between. Germline loops: CDR1 SGHDT, CDR2 YYEEEE. The CDR3 region is CASNTLATLYNEQFF. The DNA of the CDR3 is TGTGCCAGCAACACTTTAGCGACTCTTTACAATGAGCAGTTCTTC.